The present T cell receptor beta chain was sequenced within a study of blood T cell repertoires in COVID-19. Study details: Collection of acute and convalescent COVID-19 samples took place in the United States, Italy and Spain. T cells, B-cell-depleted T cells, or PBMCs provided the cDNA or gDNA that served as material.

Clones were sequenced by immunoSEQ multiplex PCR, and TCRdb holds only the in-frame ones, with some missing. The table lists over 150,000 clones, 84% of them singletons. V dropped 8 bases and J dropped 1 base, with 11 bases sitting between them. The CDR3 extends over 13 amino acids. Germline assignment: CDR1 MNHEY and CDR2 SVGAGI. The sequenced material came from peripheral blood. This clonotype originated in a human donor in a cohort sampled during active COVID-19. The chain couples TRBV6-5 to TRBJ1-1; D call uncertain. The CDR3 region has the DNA TGTGCCAGCGGGAAGACTACGAACACTGAAGCTTTCTTT. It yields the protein CASGKTTNTEAFF.